This entry is about one T cell receptor (beta chain). Its antigen specificity is not known. Per-base quality was not reported, and no clone a single base away is much larger than it. The cohort was made up of 500 to 800 healthy bone marrow donors. Cohort members were all nominally healthy when sampled, although unrecorded immune exposures were likely present. The donor was CMV seropositive and was included in the group of approximately 300 seropositive cohort members. Every donor gave a peripheral blood sample, and the peripheral blood mononuclear cells from that sample were used for TCR beta sequencing. The Qiagen DNeasy Blood Extraction Kit was used to extract genomic DNA from the blood cell samples. The library was made by the immunoSEQ multiplex PCR assay. The multiplex PCR relied on a mix of 60 forward primers for TCR Vbeta segments and 13 reverse primers for TCR Jbeta segments. Amplification of the CDR3 region of rearranged TCR beta genes was performed with a multiplex PCR assay on genomic DNA. The Illumina HiSeq System was used to sequence the amplified TCR beta libraries as 87-base-pair reads. The authors processed their data as follows. A later analysis tallied 80 million to 95 million unique TCR beta chains across the 650 to 750 repertoires, and about 12 million of those chains were shared by two or more donors. A nearest-neighbor algorithm error-corrected the raw reads and collapsed the reads into unique sequences, merging closely related sequences to remove PCR and sequencing errors. CDR3 sequences were aligned to IMGT reference sequences to assign V, D and J gene segments. For a sequence to be retained, a match of at least six nucleotides to both a V gene segment and a J gene segment was required. Rearrangements were classified as productive when the CDR3 lacked stop codons and remained in frame with V and J, and all other rearrangements were classified as non-productive. Following IMGT convention, CDR3 was defined as the stretch from the second conserved V-encoded cysteine up to the conserved J-encoded phenylalanine. The earlier analysis of some 550 of the donors excluded any sequence lacking an unambiguous match to a single V gene segment. In an earlier analysis of more than 500 of the donors, a V segment was called functional when productive rearrangements were above 56.7%, and segregating when the standard deviation between donors exceeded 5%. To diagnose cytomegalovirus status from the catalog of TCR beta chain sequences, a statistical classification framework was built. In a later analysis, V and J genes were assigned by comparing TCR nucleotide sequences against IMGT/GENE-DB human TR gene sequences. The TCRdist pipeline was used in a later analysis to assign CDR3 sequences and most-parsimonious VDJ recombination scenarios. In a later analysis, each TCR beta chain was defined by its CDR3 amino acid sequence together with its V-gene family, and reads without a unique V-gene family were excluded. To address suspected cross-contamination and a sequencing artifact, a later analysis removed approximately 600 highly shared, low-generation-probability nucleotide sequences. In a later analysis, a clonal expansion index for each public chain was calculated from normalized within-repertoire ranks of inferred template counts. In a later analysis, generation probabilities were computed with a VDJ recombination model fitted to out-of-frame rearrangements, and the resulting probabilities were checked against IGoR. A later analysis scored TCR-TCR, TCR-HLA and TCR-CMV co-occurrence with hypergeometric tests, applying a repertoire-size bias correction to TCR pairs. To estimate false discovery rates, a later analysis permuted the HLA or CMV assignments 20 times. In a later analysis, co-occurring TCRs were grouped using DBSCAN, with TCRdist sequence similarity added in when clustering inside HLA-allele-positive subsets. For co-occurrence clustering, repertoires with fewer than 30,000 or more than 120,000 public chains were excluded, along with a handful of repertoires with anomalous nucleotide sharing. TCRdb limited this immuneACCESS table to in-frame rearrangements with V and J called. A share of clones is missing; checked studies link under half to unresolved V genes, and the rest is unexplained. The DNA was the basis for D and trimming; V, J and clone size are from that table. Present in this sample are approximately 170,000 clones, around 73% of which were seen just once. The biggest ten clones account for 4.5% to 5.5% of the sample.

This specimen comes from a study of cytomegalovirus exposure and HLA in healthy donors (TCRdb year 2017). For the wider study: According to an earlier analysis of 587 of the donors, 200 million or so T cells yielded 120 million or so unique TCR beta sequences and roughly 280 Gb of sequence data. A separate validation cohort of 100 to 150 different subjects was used in addition to the 666-subject first cohort. The study aimed to test whether signatures of past pathogen exposure could be identified by cataloging public T cell receptors. In the later analysis, no new phenotypic data were used to find candidate immune exposures; instead, reliance was placed on TCR beta sequences and their occurrence across donors. Because of strong linkage in the cohort, roughly five DR-DQ haplotypes were treated as single units for association and clustering. Typing coverage varied by locus: about 620-640 donors for A, B, C, DRB1 and DQB1; some 520 for DQA1; more than 600 for DPA1; roughly 470 for DPB1. A later genetic analysis took genome-wide SNP genotypes for about 55% of the roughly 670 donors and used that subset as a discovery cohort. Class I and class II HLA loci were covered by the typing at four-digit resolution. All discovery cohort repertoires had been generated using a single sequencing platform. High-throughput TCR immunosequencing, statistical association of individual TCRs with disease status, and machine learning were combined to predict cytomegalovirus infection status. On average, around 240,000 unique TCR beta nucleotide sequences were sequenced per donor among about 400 genotyped donors of the cohort, with roughly a sixth of those sequences being non-productive. An early release that covered about 600 HLA-typed donors contained approximately 300 gigabases of sequencing data and tens of millions of unique TCR sequences. Using immunosequencing, the study profiled T cell repertoires from about 620 subjects and related those repertoires to cytomegalovirus serostatus. Of the 350 to 450 genotyped donors, 80% to 90% were placed in the genetic ancestry cluster associated with self-reported Caucasian donors. Donor age, sex, ethnicity and CMV serostatus were compiled together with the repertoire data. A later analysis re-examined previously published TCR beta repertoires from over 500 donors and added high-resolution HLA genotyping to investigate patterns of TCR occurrence. An earlier analysis of approximately 630 of the donors applied high-throughput TCR beta sequencing to assess whether each TCR beta V gene segment acted as functional or pseudogenic. Results the study describes overall, beyond this receptor: Some IMGT-functional V segments, including TRBV6-2 and TRBV6-3, could not be distinguished by the 87-base-pair reads and were therefore excluded. Strong co-occurrence of HLA alleles, especially DR and DQ, made assigning TCR associations to individual alleles difficult. According to a later analysis, TCR association rates differed among HLA loci, with DRB1 alleles showing the most associated TCRs and HLA-C alleles showing the fewest. A total of 164 TCR beta chains were listed by the study as associated with cytomegalovirus. A further reported finding was that TCR beta sequences accurately predicted the HLA-A and HLA-B alleles for most subjects in the first cohort. An earlier analysis of approximately 600 of the donors showed that most TCR beta V segments appeared in productive rearrangements either about 90% or about 30% of the time, which broadly matched IMGT annotations. Some 15 rarely observed V segments, including chromosome 9 orphons, were excluded from the earlier analysis of a few hundred of the donors because counts were too low. Because some donors lacked HLA typing at each locus, the association tests relied only on the typed subset. According to a later genetic analysis, donors in an Asian-associated ancestry cluster had fewer N-insertions in productive TCRs than the approximately 700-donor mean. A few of the identified cytomegalovirus-associated TCR beta chains were confirmed in vitro to be specific for cytomegalovirus antigens. In a later analysis, several top co-occurrence clusters were reported to appear linked to parvovirus B19, influenza, CMV and Epstein-Barr virus. A later genetic analysis associated a missense DCLRE1C variant with V-gene and J-gene trimming of TCR beta chains, and an independent cohort replicated the association. Sequencing depth was assumed to be roughly uniform across donors in the presence/absence analyses, though that assumption may not hold. A group of highly shared sequence variants was considered likely to be a technical artifact of the sequencing pipeline. A later analysis found that HLA-associated TCR beta chains were more clonally expanded and had lower generation probabilities than equally common non-associated chains. In this cohort, only TCR beta chains were sequenced, and detectable features were limited by the absence of alpha or paired-chain data. Linkage disequilibrium might explain the correlated functional status among segregating V segments, but an unknown experimental factor could not be ruled out. Immune exposure information for the cohort was limited to CMV serostatus. A later analysis associated about 17,000 TCR beta sequences with specific HLA alleles at a false discovery rate of 0.05. It was suggested by the authors that the approach could potentially be generalized to other disease states and immunological phenotypes. According to a later analysis, most CMV-associated TCR beta chains appeared to be HLA-restricted, and the HLA associations seemed to be driven largely by CMV exposure. While some public TCRs were present in many individuals, most TCR sequences turned up only very rarely across donors. The classifier was reported to diagnose cytomegalovirus status with high specificity and sensitivity in both the original cohort and the validation cohort.

Trimming at the junction amounts to 5 bases on V and 8 bases on J, and the germline ends lie 9 bases apart. Measured from the cysteine to the phenylalanine, the CDR3 is 11 residues long. Kept here is only the CDR3 DNA, which spans 33 bases and is read in frame from base 1. CDR1 SGHTA and CDR2 FQGNSA were looked up in the germline V gene. The chain was built from TRBV7-2 and TRBJ1-2; no D gene can be assigned with confidence. Material: PBMCs. The sequence was collected from a woman under 30 in good health and CMV-seropositive. The CDR3 is CASSEVRGYTF. The DNA reads TGTGCCAGCAGCGAAGTCAGGGGCTACACCTTC.